One sample yielded the 28 T cell receptor beta chains listed below, sequenced in a study of T cell responses to AZD1222 COVID-19 vaccine. TCRdb keeps only in-frame clones here, not all; method: immunoSEQ multiplex PCR. The data contain 130,000 to 150,000 clones, under 95% of them seen just once; the ten biggest clones take up 1.5% to 2%. The material sequenced was peripheral blood, taken on day 0 of AZD1222 vaccination. All receptors come from an adult in good health.

This sequence joins TRBV5-1 and TRBJ1-2; D remains unclear. The CDR3 contains 13 residues. Trimming left V 3 bases short and J 7 bases short, with 13 bases between. Germline assignment: CDR1 SGHRS and CDR2 YFSETQ. CDR3 loop: CASSSDGSSGYTF. CDR3 coding DNA: TGCGCCAGCAGCTCTGACGGTAGCAGTGGCTACACCTTC.

V and J are TRBV18 and TRBJ1-2; D is uncertain. This CDR3 spans 16 amino acids. Trimming left V 3 bases short and J 1 base short, with 15 bases between. Germline assignment: CDR1 KGHSH and CDR2 LQKENI. CDR3 DNA: TGTGCCAGCTCACCTAGGGAGACAACATATAACTATGGCTACACCTTC. This encodes CASSPRETTYNYGYTF.

This rearrangement joins TRBV7-3 to TRBJ1-6, with D unclear. V lost 7 bases and J lost 14, with 21 bases in between. Germline loops: CDR1 SGHTA, CDR2 FQGTGA. The CDR3 is 14 amino acids. CDR3 loop: CASTYGRCRISLHF. DNA of the CDR3: TGTGCCAGCACCTACGGGAGATGCCGAATTTCCCTCCACTTT.

The chain links TRBV6-5 to TRBJ1-5; D is possibly TRBD1 (5 bases). Looked up from germline, CDR1 is MNHEY and CDR2 is SVGAGI. V was clipped by 5 bases and J by 3 bases, with 8 bases between them. This CDR3 contains 13 residues. CDR3 coding DNA: TGTGCCAGCAGTCGACAGATCAATCAGCCCCAGCATTTT. Translation: CASSRQINQPQHF.

The chain couples TRBV11-2 to TRBJ1-1; possible D gene TRBD1, 5 bases. CDR1 SGHAT and CDR2 FQNNGV come from the germline V gene. The CDR3 is 15 residues long. The ends were cut back, 11 bases at V and 4 bases at J, with 23 bases in the middle. DNA of the CDR3: TGTGCCTCGAGGCCGGCAGGGACTTTGGGCACTGAAGCTTTCTTT. Translating it yields CASRPAGTLGTEAFF.

This chain connects TRBV19 to TRBJ1-2; a possible D gene is TRBD1 (5 bases). Germline V lookup: CDR1 LNHDA, CDR2 SQIVND (reference sequence). The CDR3 is made up of 14 amino acids. V lost 5 bases to trimming and J lost 7 bases, with 17 bases between them. This CDR3 reads CASSSLGGEAGYTF. CDR3 coding DNA: TGTGCCAGTAGTTCCTTGGGAGGGGAGGCTGGCTACACCTTC.

The J gene is TRBJ1-3, the V gene TRBV9, with a possible D match to TRBD1 (5 bases). The V end lost 0 bases, the J end lost 6 bases, and 10 bases lay between the germline ends. The length of the CDR3 is 14 residues. Germline assignment: CDR1 SGDLS and CDR2 YYNGEE. The CDR3 sequence: CASSVAGPENTIYF. The CDR3 nucleotides read TGTGCCAGCAGCGTAGCAGGGCCCGAAAACACCATATATTTT.

This chain joins TRBV7-9 and TRBJ1-2, with D perhaps TRBD1 (5 bases). Trimming left V 5 bases short and J 2 bases short, with 15 bases between. The CDR3 is 15 amino acids. Per germline, CDR1 SEHNR and CDR2 FQNEAQ (reference sequence). The chain's CDR3 is CASSQVAGSNYGYTF. The CDR3 DNA sequence: TGTGCCAGCAGCCAAGTGGCAGGGAGCAACTATGGCTACACCTTC.

The sample holds one count of this clone. The chain uses TRBV12-3 or TRBV12-4 and TRBJ1-1; no firm D call. The length of the CDR3 is 12 residues. V was clipped by 7 bases and J by 4 bases, with 10 bases between them. CDR3 sequence reads: CASTPWGTEAFF. CDR3 in DNA: TGTGCCAGCACCCCCTGGGGCACTGAAGCTTTCTTT.

The chain has TRBV24-1 and TRBJ1-1; no definite D call. Trimming took 3 bases from V and 0 from J, leaving 4 bases between them. Germline V CDR1 and CDR2: KGHDR, SFDVKD. The CDR3 loop spans 13 amino acids. CDR3 sequence: CATSDNMNTEAFF. In DNA form, the CDR3 reads TGTGCCACCAGTGATAACATGAACACTGAAGCTTTCTTT.

V is TRBV6-5 and J is TRBJ2-1; TRBD1 aligns across 9 bases. The CDR3 has 13 residues. Germline V gives CDR1 MNHEY, CDR2 SVGAGI. The V and J ends lost 10 bases and 4 bases, in that order; junction bases with no gene match: 5. CDR3 residues: CATQTGGYNEQFF. Here the CDR3 DNA reads TGTGCCACCCAGACAGGGGGATACAATGAGCAGTTCTTC.

This clone is a singleton in its sample. The chain joins TRBV19 to TRBJ1-6; D is uncertain. CDR1 and CDR2 from the germline V gene are LNHDA and SQIVND (reference sequence). This CDR3 is 12 amino acids long. V was shortened by 6 bases and J by 6 bases, with 6 bases between the two germline ends. CDR3 in amino acids: CASRIGNSPLHF. CDR3 sequence (DNA): TGTGCCAGTAGGATCGGTAATTCACCCCTCCACTTT.

A word on this clone: In the same sample, other DNA sequences code for this CDR3. The chain is built from TRBV20-1 and TRBJ1-1; D possibly corresponds to TRBD1 (5 bases). Per germline, CDR1 DFQATT and CDR2 SNEGSKA (reference sequence). The CDR3 covers 11 residues. The germline V and J ends were trimmed by 3 bases and 5 bases, with 7 bases remaining between them. The chain's CDR3 is CSARGGTEAFF. The DNA of the CDR3 is TGCAGTGCTAGGGGGGGAACTGAAGCTTTCTTT.

The chain carries TRBV10-2 and TRBJ2-1; D might be TRBD2 (5 bases). The length of the CDR3 is 14 residues. Trimming took 3 bases from V and 4 from J, leaving 10 bases between them. Germline-derived CDR1 and CDR2 are WSHSY and SAAADI. The CDR3: CASSEEGGYNEQFF. The DNA of the CDR3 is TGCGCCAGCAGTGAAGAGGGCGGGTACAATGAGCAGTTCTTC.

The J gene is TRBJ1-4, the V gene TRBV5-4; D is ambiguous. Trimming removed 4 bases at V and 3 bases at J, with 13 bases between. In germline, CDR1 is SGHNT, CDR2 YYREEE (reference sequence). CDR3 length equals 15 residues. In DNA, the CDR3 is TGTGCCAGCAGCACTCAATCGGGAGCTAATGAAAAACTGTTTTTT. Translation gives CASSTQSGANEKLFF.

The chain combines TRBV19 with TRBJ2-7; 12 bases line up with TRBD2. Germline CDR1 and CDR2: LNHDA and SQIVND (reference sequence). V was pared by 3 bases and J by 3 bases, with 6 bases of the junction left unmatched. This CDR3 is built from 16 residues. CDR3 coding DNA: TGTGCCAGTAGTATGACTAGCGGGGGCCCGGGCTACGAGCAGTACTTC. Protein: CASSMTSGGPGYEQYF.

V and J are TRBV18 and TRBJ2-7; D is possibly TRBD1 (5 bases). Germline values: CDR1 KGHSH, CDR2 LQKENI. Trimming took 6 bases from V and 3 from J, leaving 18 bases between them. There are 15 residues in the CDR3. CDR3 in amino acids: CASSIDSRVDYEQYF. CDR3 bases: TGTGCCAGCTCTATAGACAGTCGGGTAGACTACGAGCAGTACTTC.

Of note for this clone: Germline is not matched at one junction end, which may reflect a read error. This rearrangement joins TRBV7-7 to TRBJ2-2; unclear D gene. There are 14 residues in the CDR3. Germline values: CDR1 SSHAT, CDR2 FNYEAQ (reference sequence). CDR3 nucleotide sequence: TGTGCTAGCAGCTCCGGGCCAAACACCGGGGAGCTGTTTTTT. This codes for CASSSGPNTGELFF.

The genes are TRBV15 and TRBJ2-3, with 12 bases aligning to TRBD1. Trimming at V came to 1 base and at J to 4 bases, leaving 3 bases not matched to a gene. The V gene's germline CDR1 is LNHNV and CDR2 YYDKDF (reference sequence). The CDR3 has 16 amino acids. CDR3 in amino acids: CATSRGGQGASDTQYF. DNA for the CDR3: TGTGCCACCAGCAGAGGGGGACAGGGGGCCTCAGATACGCAGTATTTT.

The gene calls are TRBV7-3 and TRBJ1-1; weak D call: TRBD1 (6 bases). Germline V CDR1 and CDR2: SGHTA, FQGTGA. V was cut by 1 base and J by 5 bases, with 11 bases left in between. The CDR3 covers 14 residues. The CDR3 sequence: CASSLNRGATEAFF. CDR3 DNA: TGTGCCAGCAGCTTAAATCGGGGGGCGACTGAAGCTTTCTTT.

This clone was seen a handful of times. The chain joins TRBV30 to TRBJ2-1; the D is unclear. The CDR3 extends over 14 amino acids. V lost 2 bases and J 7 bases, leaving 15 bases between the germline ends. Germline V gene lookup returns CDR1 GTSNPN and CDR2 SVGIG (reference sequence). The CDR3 DNA is TGTGCCTGGAGTATCCTCCTTCTAGGGAATGAGCAGTTCTTC. Amino acids: CAWSILLLGNEQFF. Together with reference TRBV30 and TRBJ2-1, the CDR3 gives the full variable domain: SQTIHQWPATLVQPVGSPLSLECTVEGTSNPNLYWYRQAAGRGLQLLFYSVGIGQISSEVPQNLSASRPQDRQFILSSKKLLLSDSGFYLCAWSILLLGNEQFFGPGTRLTVL.

This chain connects TRBV5-1 to TRBJ2-5; D unclear. Trimming stripped 4 bases from V and 1 base from J, with 5 bases between. Germline V gives CDR1 SGHRS, CDR2 YFSETQ. The CDR3 has 12 amino acids. This CDR3 reads CASSASQETQYF. The CDR3 bases are TGCGCCAGCAGCGCATCCCAAGAGACCCAGTACTTC.

The genes are TRBV24-1 and TRBJ2-3; 16 bases align to TRBD2. This CDR3 is built from 20 residues. Germline lookup yields CDR1 KGHDR and CDR2 SFDVKD. V was pared by 4 bases and J by 3 bases, with 12 bases of the junction left unmatched. Written as DNA, the CDR3 is TGTGCCACCAGTGAGACGTCCCCGGGACTAGCGGGAGGGTTAACAGATACGCAGTATTTT. The encoded protein is CATSETSPGLAGGLTDTQYF.

This clone was counted a few times. The chain carries TRBV6-6 and TRBJ2-7, with D maybe TRBD1 (6 bases). The CDR3 consists of 12 residues. Germline CDR1 MNHNY, CDR2 SVGAGI (reference sequence). The V end was cut by 4 bases, the J end by 9 bases, with 13 bases between. CDR3 DNA sequence: TGTGCCAGCAGTTTACAGGGAAGTCTGCAGTACTTC. It translates to CASSLQGSLQYF.

The chain carries TRBV2 and TRBJ2-2; 9 bases agree with TRBD1. V was clipped by 4 bases and J by 6 bases; unmatched bases: 3. Germline CDR1 is SNHLY and CDR2 is FYNNEI. The CDR3 covers 14 residues. The CDR3 region has the DNA TGTGCCAGCAGTGTCCGGACAGGGGCCGGGGAGCTGTTTTTT. Protein product: CASSVRTGAGELFF.

The chain is built from TRBV2 and TRBJ2-5; D not certain. The V gene's germline CDR1 is SNHLY and CDR2 FYNNEI. V shed 7 bases and J shed 4 bases, with 13 bases lying between them. This CDR3 has 13 residues. The CDR3 loop is CASNGRVGETQYF. Written as DNA, the CDR3 is TGTGCCAGCAACGGACGGGTAGGAGAGACCCAGTACTTC.

The chain is built from TRBV5-1 and TRBJ2-3, with 10 bases that match TRBD2. Germline V CDR1 and CDR2: SGHRS, YFSETQ. The CDR3 has 18 amino acids. V gave up 0 bases and J gave up 3 bases; unmatched junction bases: 10. The CDR3 reads CASSLVSSGSTRTDTQYF. CDR3 coding DNA: TGCGCCAGCAGCTTGGTATCTAGCGGGAGCACTCGAACAGATACGCAGTATTTT.

The chain carries TRBV7-3 and TRBJ2-3; D might be TRBD1 or TRBD2, each matching 5 bases. V gave up 5 bases and J gave up 2 bases, with 14 bases separating them. The CDR3 extends over 15 amino acids. Germline V gene sequence: CDR1 SGHTA, CDR2 FQGTGA. CDR3 in DNA: TGTGCCAGCAGCCCAACCGGGACGGACACAGATACGCAGTATTTT. This gives the protein CASSPTGTDTDTQYF.